This TCR beta chain was sequenced in a study of PD-L1 blockade in urothelial cancer. J was trimmed by 7 bases and V by 2 bases; bases with no gene match: 0. The CDR3 is made up of 12 amino acids. Per the germline V gene, CDR1 is MNHEY and CDR2 is SVGAGI. Time point specified: pretreatment peripheral blood. The repertoire was sequenced with immunoSEQ multiplex PCR; TCRdb's copy has only in-frame clones and lacks some. The table includes tens of thousands of clones, roughly 82% detected once. This chain links TRBV6-5 with TRBJ2-3; 7 positions agree with TRBD2. This sample comprised PBMCs, obtained around atezolizumab (anti-PD-L1) treatment. The receptor comes from a man aged 45-65 years with urothelial cancer. The chain's CDR3 is CASSYGTNTQYF. DNA for the CDR3: TGTGCCAGCAGTTACGGGACTAATACGCAGTATTTT.